The clone carrying this T cell receptor (beta chain) came up a few times. In each case, RNA was isolated and then reverse transcribed into cDNA as the sequencing template. Assay used: immunoSEQ multiplex PCR; TCRdb lists only in-frame clones, some missing. The sample comprises about 97,000 clones, 41% of which are singletons, and 1% to 1.5% rests with the top ten. This record comes from a study of CD8+ T cells in alopecia areata. Study summary: Treated patients took oral tofacitinib at 5 to 10 mg twice daily.

This CDR3 has 18 residues. Germline V CDR1 and CDR2: MDHEN, SYDVKM. The junction had 12 bases not matched to a gene; V was cut back by 7 bases and J by 6 bases. The chain is built from TRBV28 and TRBJ2-1; 16 bases fit TRBD2. This clonotype was sampled from a human donor with alopecia areata. Sequencing was done on a sample of CD4+ T cells sorted from blood. Here the CDR3 reads CASTSLRGLAGGRNEQFF. The CDR3 DNA follows: TGTGCCAGCACCTCCCTCAGGGGACTAGCGGGAGGGCGCAATGAGCAGTTCTTC.